The 16 T cell receptor beta chains below come from one sample, sequenced in a study of T cell repertoires in cytomegalovirus infection. TCRdb reprocessed the reads with MiXCR, giving one entry per CDR3 protein. The profile shows approximately 350,000 distinct CDR3 sequences, roughly 36% of them singletons. No antigen is known for these receptors. This sample comprised cultured PBMCs, obtained from culture after CMV antigen stimulation. These receptors were taken from a human donor in good health (CMV status not recorded). Some clones in this sample may be carry-over from other donors' samples.

This clonotype was counted only a few times. The chain uses TRBV6-6 and TRBJ2-2; 8 bases agree with TRBD1. J gave up 3 bases and V 2 bases, and 5 bases lay outside the gene matches. Germline-derived CDR1 and CDR2 are MNHNY and SVGAGI (reference sequence). The CDR3 extends over 16 amino acids. CDR3 coding DNA: TGTGCCAGCAGTTACCCGACAGGGGTGGACACCGGGGAGCTGTTTTTT. It codes for CASSYPTGVDTGELFF.

This clonotype was detected ten times or more. V is TRBV7-2 and J is TRBJ2-1; no firm D call. This CDR3 spans 14 amino acids. Trimming shortened V by 5 bases and J by 3 bases, and 11 bases separated the two germline ends. From germline, CDR1 is SGHTA and CDR2 FQGNSA. In nucleotides, the CDR3 is TGTGCCAGCAGCGTCAACTCTATCTACAATGAGCAGTTCTTC. Translating it yields CASSVNSIYNEQFF.

The chain recombines TRBV7-2 with TRBJ1-1, with D perhaps TRBD1 (5 bases). Germline V gene lookup returns CDR1 SGHTA and CDR2 FQGNSA. Trimming removed 2 bases at V and 4 bases at J, with 14 bases between. The CDR3 is 15 amino acids. The CDR3 nucleotides are TGTGCCAGCAGCTTACAGGGAATTTTGGGCACTGAAGCTTTCTTT. It yields the protein CASSLQGILGTEAFF.

This clonotype was observed a handful of times. V gene TRBV20-1 combines with J gene TRBJ1-1; D gene uncertain. CDR3 length: 12 residues. Trimming took 3 bases from V and 2 from J, leaving 7 bases between them. The germline V gene has CDR1 DFQATT and CDR2 SNEGSKA (reference sequence). The CDR3 sequence: CSARSGNTEAFF. The DNA for the CDR3 is TGCAGTGCTAGGTCTGGAAACACTGAAGCTTTCTTT.

V and J are TRBV4-3 and TRBJ1-2; 8 bases fit TRBD1. The CDR3 runs to 17 residues. V was clipped by 0 bases and J by 5 bases; unmatched bases: 11. CDR1 LGHNA and CDR2 YSLEER come from the germline V gene. CDR3 in DNA: TGCGCCAGCAGCCAAGATATTAGACAGGGGTTTCCATATGGCTACACCTTC. It codes for CASSQDIRQGFPYGYTF.

J is TRBJ1-1 and V is TRBV12-3 or TRBV12-4; D unresolved. Trimming cost V 3 bases and J 5 bases, with 7 bases left between them. The CDR3 has 12 amino acids. Here the CDR3 reads CASSFWDTEAFF. CDR3 bases: TGTGCCAGCAGTTTTTGGGATACTGAAGCTTTCTTT.

This clonotype has a handful of counts. V is TRBV12-3 or TRBV12-4 and J is TRBJ2-4, with a possible D match to TRBD1 (6 bases). The germline V and J ends were trimmed by 5 bases and 2 bases, with 10 bases remaining between them. The CDR3 runs 14 residues. The CDR3 DNA follows: TGTGCCAGCAGTGGCAGGGGATCCAAAAACATTCAGTACTTC. Its protein is CASSGRGSKNIQYF.

The chain employs TRBV6-2 or TRBV6-3 and TRBJ2-3, with D hard to call. Germline-derived CDR1 and CDR2 are MNHEY and SVGEGT. CDR3 length equals 13 residues. The V end was cut by 5 bases, the J end by 4 bases, with 10 bases between. The CDR3: CASSPRLSDTQYF. In DNA form, the CDR3 reads TGTGCCAGCAGTCCAAGATTGTCAGATACGCAGTATTTT.

This clonotype was seen a handful of times. The V gene is TRBV7-2, the J gene TRBJ2-5; 11 bases align to TRBD1. V trimming: 4 bases; J trimming: 5 bases; junction bases outside the gene matches: 6. The germline CDR1 and CDR2 sequences are SGHTA and FQGNSA. The CDR3 is 15 residues long. Here the CDR3 reads CASSSGQGAWETQYF. CDR3 nucleotides: TGTGCCAGCAGCTCAGGACAGGGGGCATGGGAGACCCAGTACTTC.

This chain connects TRBV7-2 to TRBJ1-1; D might be TRBD1 (5 bases). V lost 1 base to trimming and J lost 1 base, with 10 bases between them. CDR1 is SGHTA and CDR2 is FQGNSA in the germline V gene. The CDR3 contains 15 residues. The CDR3 loop is CASSLDGAPNTEAFF. Written as DNA, the CDR3 is TGTGCCAGCAGCTTAGACGGGGCCCCGAACACTGAAGCTTTCTTT.

The chain links TRBV28 to TRBJ2-3; D is possibly TRBD1 (6 bases). The germline gives CDR1 MDHEN, CDR2 SYDVKM. V lost 6 bases and J lost 0, with 10 bases in between. This CDR3 region has 14 residues. CDR3 amino acids: CASSRDISTDTQYF. The CDR3 coding sequence is TGTGCCAGCAGCCGGGACATTAGCACAGATACGCAGTATTTT.

The chain is built from TRBV7-3 and TRBJ2-3; TRBD2 aligns across 13 bases. This CDR3 is 16 amino acids long. From germline, CDR1 is SGHTA and CDR2 FQGTGA. V shed 4 bases, J shed 6 bases, and the junction held 7 bases outside the gene matches. As DNA, the CDR3 is TGTGCCAGCAGCTCGGGACTAGCGGGGCGTTGGGATACGCAGTATTTT. Translated, it gives CASSSGLAGRWDTQYF.

The sample holds one count of this clonotype. This chain connects TRBV28 to TRBJ2-7; D is unresolved. Germline loops: CDR1 MDHEN, CDR2 SYDVKM. CDR3 length: 13 residues. V lost 7 bases to trimming and J lost 2 bases, with 12 bases between them. Here the CDR3 DNA reads TGTGCCAGCAATGCTCAACCACCCTACGAGCAGTACTTC. The encoded protein is CASNAQPPYEQYF.

This clonotype was detected a few times. This chain joins TRBV10-3 and TRBJ2-3, with TRBD2 matching over 7 bases. The CDR3 sequence is 14 residues long. After removal of 7 bases from V and 1 base from J, the junction contained 5 bases not matched to a gene. Germline CDR1 and CDR2: ENHRY and SYGVKD. CDR3 protein: CAIMGGGRTDTQYF. The CDR3 DNA reads as TGTGCCATCATGGGGGGGGGACGCACAGATACGCAGTATTTT.

The V gene is TRBV19, the J gene TRBJ2-5; TRBD1 agrees at 9 bases. The CDR3 is 13 amino acids. Trimming removed 7 bases from V and 5 bases from J; junction bases left unmatched: 5. Germline V gene sequence: CDR1 LNHDA, CDR2 SQIVND (reference sequence). The CDR3, as DNA: TGTGCCAGTACCGGGACAGGGAAGGAGACCCAGTACTTC. It encodes CASTGTGKETQYF.

This clonotype was observed a handful of times. This chain joins TRBV6-1 and TRBJ2-3, with a possible D match to TRBD2 (6 bases). Germline-derived CDR1 and CDR2 are MNHNS and SASEGT. There are 15 residues in the CDR3. V lost 5 bases and J 2 bases, leaving 14 bases between the germline ends. DNA of the CDR3: TGTGCCAGCAGTACCGGGACTCCTAACACAGATACGCAGTATTTT. This translates into CASSTGTPNTDTQYF.